One T cell receptor (beta chain) is described in this entry. The sample belongs to a study of blood T cell repertoires in COVID-19. Germline CDR1 SQVTM, CDR2 ANQGSEA. This CDR3 spans 15 amino acids. V shed 6 bases and J shed 6 bases, with 21 bases lying between them. This table comes from immunoSEQ multiplex PCR, and its TCRdb copy is limited to in-frame clones, with some not included. The sample includes roughly 150,000 clones, around 82% of them seen just once. The sequence derives from a man between 60 and 70 years old with acute or convalescent COVID-19. The chain carries TRBV29-1 and TRBJ2-1; D is possibly TRBD1 (5 bases). Specimen: peripheral blood. The CDR3 spells CSVAPPAGFVNEQFF. In nucleotides, the CDR3 is TGCAGCGTCGCCCCCCCGGCAGGGTTTGTCAATGAGCAGTTCTTC.